The text below deals with one TCR beta chain. This entry comes from a study of blood T cell repertoires in COVID-19. Study context: From the United States, Italy and Spain came samples of acute and convalescent COVID-19. PBMCs, B-cell-depleted T cells, or T cells provided the cDNA or gDNA that made up the material.

Source study methods: Reference gene primer amplification in the assay estimated nucleated cell counts. The table came from immunoSEQ multiplex PCR; TCRdb's copy has only in-frame clones and leaves some out. V, J and clone size were drawn from that table, and D and trimming were deduced from the DNA. The sample lists a few hundred thousand clones; about 88% were seen once. This sequence originates from a man between 60 and 75 years old who had recovered from COVID-19. Sequencing input: peripheral blood.

The CDR3 nucleotides read TGTGCCTGGAGATGGACAGGATTTGGCTACGAGCAGTACTTC. Translated, it gives CAWRWTGFGYEQYF. The rearrangement joins TRBV30 to TRBJ2-7; TRBD1 agrees at 7 bases. With 3 bases clipped from V and 3 bases from J, the junction kept 8 bases outside the gene matches. CDR1 is GTSNPN and CDR2 is SVGIG in the germline V gene (reference sequence). The CDR3 is 14 amino acids.